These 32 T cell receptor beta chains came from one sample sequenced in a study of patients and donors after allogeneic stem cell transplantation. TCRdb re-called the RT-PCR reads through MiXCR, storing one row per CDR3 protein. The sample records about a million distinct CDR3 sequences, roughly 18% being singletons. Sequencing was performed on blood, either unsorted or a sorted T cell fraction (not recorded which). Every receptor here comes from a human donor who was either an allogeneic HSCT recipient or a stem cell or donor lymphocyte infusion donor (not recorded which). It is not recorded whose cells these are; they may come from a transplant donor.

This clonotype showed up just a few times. This CDR3 is CASSVVQGLSGYTF. CDR3 in DNA: TGTGCCAGCAGCGTGGTGCAGGGATTGAGCGGCTACACCTTC. The chain combines TRBV5-5 with TRBJ1-2, with D possibly matching TRBD1 (5 bases). The CDR3 runs to 14 residues. V was trimmed by 4 bases and J by 8 bases, leaving 18 bases between them. Germline CDR1 is SGHKS and CDR2 is YYEKEE (reference sequence). Drawing the rest from reference TRBV5-5 and TRBJ1-2, the complete variable domain is DAGVTQSPTHLIKTRGQQVTLRCSPISGHKSVSWYQQVLGQGPQFIFQYYEKEERGRGNFPDRFSARQFPNYSSELNVNALLLGDSALYLCASSVVQGLSGYTFGSGTRLTVV.

CDR3 sequence reads: CASSLTPTSGANVLTF. The CDR3 bases are TGCGCCAGCAGCCTGACACCGACCTCTGGGGCCAACGTCCTGACTTTC. V usage is TRBV5-1 and J usage is TRBJ2-6, with D uncertain. The CDR3 is 16 residues long. Per the germline V gene, CDR1 is SGHRS and CDR2 is YFSETQ. The V and J ends lost 4 bases and 0 bases respectively, with 11 bases between them.

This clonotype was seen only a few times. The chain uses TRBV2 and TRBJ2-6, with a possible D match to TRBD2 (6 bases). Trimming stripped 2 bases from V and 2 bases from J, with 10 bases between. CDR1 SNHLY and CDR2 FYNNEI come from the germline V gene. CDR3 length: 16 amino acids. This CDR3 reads CASSEQGLAGANVLTF. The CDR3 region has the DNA TGTGCCAGCAGTGAACAGGGACTCGCTGGGGCCAACGTCCTGACTTTC. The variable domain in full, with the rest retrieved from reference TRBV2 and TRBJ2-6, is EPEVTQTPSHQVTQMGQEVILRCVPISNHLYFYWYRQILGQKVEFLVSFYNNEISEKSEIFDDQFSVERPDGSNFTLKIRSTKLEDSAMYFCASSEQGLAGANVLTFGAGSRLTVL.

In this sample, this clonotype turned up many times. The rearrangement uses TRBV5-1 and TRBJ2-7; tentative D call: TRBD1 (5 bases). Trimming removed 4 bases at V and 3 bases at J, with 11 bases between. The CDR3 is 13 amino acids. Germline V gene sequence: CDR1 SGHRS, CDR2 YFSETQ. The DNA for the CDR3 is TGCGCCAGCAGCACAACAGGTAGCTACGAGCAGTACTTC. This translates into CASSTTGSYEQYF.

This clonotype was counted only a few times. CDR3 DNA: TGCGCCAGCAGGGGGCACGGGGGGACTGAAGCTTTCTTT. It yields the protein CASRGHGGTEAFF. The chain recombines TRBV5-1 with TRBJ1-1; tentatively, D is TRBD1 (5 bases). The CDR3 consists of 13 residues. V was pared by 5 bases and J by 5 bases, with 13 bases between. Per the germline V gene, CDR1 is SGHRS and CDR2 is YFSETQ.

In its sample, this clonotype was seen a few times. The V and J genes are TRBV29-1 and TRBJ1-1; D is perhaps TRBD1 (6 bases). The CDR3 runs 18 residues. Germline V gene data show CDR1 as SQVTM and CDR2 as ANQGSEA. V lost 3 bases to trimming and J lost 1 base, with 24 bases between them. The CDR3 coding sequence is TGCAGCGTTGATTTGAGGGGTCGGGGGGGCCGACGGAACACTGAAGCTTTCTTT. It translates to CSVDLRGRGGRRNTEAFF.

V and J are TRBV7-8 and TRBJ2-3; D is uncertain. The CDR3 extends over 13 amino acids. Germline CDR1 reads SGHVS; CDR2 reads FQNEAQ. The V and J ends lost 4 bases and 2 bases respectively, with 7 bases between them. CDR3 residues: CASSSGPTDTQYF. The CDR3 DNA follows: TGTGCCAGCAGCTCTGGGCCCACAGATACGCAGTATTTT.

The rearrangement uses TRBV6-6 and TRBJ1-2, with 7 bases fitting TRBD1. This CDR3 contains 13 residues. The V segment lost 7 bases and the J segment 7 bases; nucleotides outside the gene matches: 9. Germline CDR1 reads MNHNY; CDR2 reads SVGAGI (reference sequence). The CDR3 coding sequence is TGTGCCAGCAAAGGGCAGGGGGAAAGTGGCTACACCTTC. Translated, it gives CASKGQGESGYTF.

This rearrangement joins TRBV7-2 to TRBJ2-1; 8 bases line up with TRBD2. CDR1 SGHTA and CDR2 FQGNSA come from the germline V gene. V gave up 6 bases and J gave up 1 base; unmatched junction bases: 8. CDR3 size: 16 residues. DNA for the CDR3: TGTGCCAGCAGGCGCCCACTAGCGGCATCCTACAATGAGCAGTTCTTC. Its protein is CASRRPLAASYNEQFF.

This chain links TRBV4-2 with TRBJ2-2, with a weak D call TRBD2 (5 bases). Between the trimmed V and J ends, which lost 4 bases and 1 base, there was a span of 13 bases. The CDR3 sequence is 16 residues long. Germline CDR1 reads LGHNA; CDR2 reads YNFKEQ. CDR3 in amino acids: CASSLGPGKNTGELFF. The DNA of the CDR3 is TGTGCCAGCAGCCTCGGCCCGGGGAAGAACACCGGGGAGCTGTTTTTT.

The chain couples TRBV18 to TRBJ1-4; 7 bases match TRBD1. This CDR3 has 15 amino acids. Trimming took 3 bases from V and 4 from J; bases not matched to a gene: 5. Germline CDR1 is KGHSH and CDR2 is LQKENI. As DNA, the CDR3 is TGTGCCAGCTCACCCCGACAGGGACTTAATGAAAAACTGTTTTTT. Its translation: CASSPRQGLNEKLFF.

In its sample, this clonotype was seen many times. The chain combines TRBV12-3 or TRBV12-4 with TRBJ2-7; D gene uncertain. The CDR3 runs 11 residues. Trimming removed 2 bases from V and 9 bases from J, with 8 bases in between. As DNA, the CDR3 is TGTGCCAGCAGTTTAAGCGCTGGGCAGTACTTC. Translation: CASSLSAGQYF.

The DNA of the CDR3 is TGTGCCAGCAGCGCCCCTGGACAGGGAAGGGGCAATGAGCAGTTCTTC. Protein: CASSAPGQGRGNEQFF. The rearrangement joins TRBV9 to TRBJ2-1; 8 bases agree with TRBD1. Germline CDR1 is SGDLS and CDR2 is YYNGEE. The trim removed 3 bases at V and 6 bases at J, leaving 11 bases unmatched. The CDR3 sequence is 16 residues long.

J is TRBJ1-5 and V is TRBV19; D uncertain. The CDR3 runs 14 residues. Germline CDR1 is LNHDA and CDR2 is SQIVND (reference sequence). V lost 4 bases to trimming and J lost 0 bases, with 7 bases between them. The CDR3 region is CASSTRVSNQPQHF. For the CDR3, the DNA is TGTGCCAGTAGTACCCGGGTTAGCAATCAGCCCCAGCATTTT.

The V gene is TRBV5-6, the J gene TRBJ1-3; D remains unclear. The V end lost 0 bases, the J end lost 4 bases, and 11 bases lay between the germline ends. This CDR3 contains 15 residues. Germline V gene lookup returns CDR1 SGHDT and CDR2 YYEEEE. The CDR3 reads CASSLDWGAGNTIYF. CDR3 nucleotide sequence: TGTGCCAGCAGCTTGGATTGGGGAGCCGGAAACACCATATATTTT.

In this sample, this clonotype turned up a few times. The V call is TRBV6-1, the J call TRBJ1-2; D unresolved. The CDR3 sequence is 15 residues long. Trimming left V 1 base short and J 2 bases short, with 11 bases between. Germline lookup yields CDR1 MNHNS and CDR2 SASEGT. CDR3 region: CASSEGPGMNYGYTF. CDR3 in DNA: TGTGCCAGCAGTGAAGGTCCCGGAATGAACTATGGCTACACCTTC.

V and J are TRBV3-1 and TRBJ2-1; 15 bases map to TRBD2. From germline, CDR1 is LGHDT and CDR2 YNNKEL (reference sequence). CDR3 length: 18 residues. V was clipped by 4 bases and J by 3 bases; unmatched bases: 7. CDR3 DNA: TGTGCCAGCAGCCGGACTAGCGGGAGGGGGGCTAGCTACAATGAGCAGTTCTTC. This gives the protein CASSRTSGRGASYNEQFF.

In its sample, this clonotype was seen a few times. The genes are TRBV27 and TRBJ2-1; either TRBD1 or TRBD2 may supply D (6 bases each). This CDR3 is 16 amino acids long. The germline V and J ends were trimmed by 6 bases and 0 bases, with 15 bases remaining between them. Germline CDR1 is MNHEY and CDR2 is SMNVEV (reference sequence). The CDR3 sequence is CASRRPGASSYNEQFF. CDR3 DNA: TGTGCCAGCAGACGACCGGGGGCCAGCTCCTACAATGAGCAGTTCTTC.

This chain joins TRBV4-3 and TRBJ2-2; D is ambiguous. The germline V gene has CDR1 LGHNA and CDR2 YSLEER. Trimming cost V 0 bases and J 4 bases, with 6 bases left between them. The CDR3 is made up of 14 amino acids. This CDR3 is CASSQEQATGELFF. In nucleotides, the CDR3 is TGCGCCAGCAGCCAAGAGCAAGCCACCGGGGAGCTGTTTTTT.

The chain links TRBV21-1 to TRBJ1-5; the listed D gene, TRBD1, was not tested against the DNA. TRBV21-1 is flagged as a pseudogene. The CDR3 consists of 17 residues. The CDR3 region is CASSQQGRQGSNQPQHF. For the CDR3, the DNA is TGTGCCAGCAGTCAACAAGGGCGACAGGGTAGCAATCAGCCCCAGCATTTT.

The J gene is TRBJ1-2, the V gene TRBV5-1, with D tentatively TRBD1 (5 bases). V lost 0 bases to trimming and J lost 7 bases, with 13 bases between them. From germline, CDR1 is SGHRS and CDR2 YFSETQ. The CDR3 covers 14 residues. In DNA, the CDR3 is TGCGCCAGCAGCTTGGTGGGGCAGGGCCGTGGCTACACCTTC. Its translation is CASSLVGQGRGYTF.

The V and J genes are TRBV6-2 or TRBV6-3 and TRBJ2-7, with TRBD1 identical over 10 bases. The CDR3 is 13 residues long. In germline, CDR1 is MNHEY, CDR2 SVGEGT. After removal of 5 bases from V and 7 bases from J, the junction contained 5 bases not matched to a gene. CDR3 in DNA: TGTGCCAGCAGTCCCGGGACAGGGGAGGAGCAGTACTTC. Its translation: CASSPGTGEEQYF.

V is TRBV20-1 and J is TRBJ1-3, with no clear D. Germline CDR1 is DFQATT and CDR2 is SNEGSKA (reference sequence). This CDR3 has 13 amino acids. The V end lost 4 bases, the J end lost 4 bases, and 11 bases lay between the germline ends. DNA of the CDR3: TGCAGTGCTATCAAGGGAATAGGAAACACCATATATTTT. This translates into CSAIKGIGNTIYF.

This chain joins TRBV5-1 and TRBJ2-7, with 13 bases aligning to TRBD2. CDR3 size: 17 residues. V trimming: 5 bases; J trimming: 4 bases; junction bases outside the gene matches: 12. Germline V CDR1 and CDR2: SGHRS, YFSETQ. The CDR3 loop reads CASSPDRWTSGSYEQYF. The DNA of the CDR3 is TGCGCCAGCAGTCCCGACAGATGGACTAGCGGGAGTTACGAGCAGTACTTC.

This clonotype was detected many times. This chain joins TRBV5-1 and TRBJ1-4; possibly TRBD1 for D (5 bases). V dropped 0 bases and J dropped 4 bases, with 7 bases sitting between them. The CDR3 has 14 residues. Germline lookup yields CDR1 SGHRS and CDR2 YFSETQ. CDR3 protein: CASSLGQGNEKLFF. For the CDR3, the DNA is TGCGCCAGCAGCTTGGGCCAGGGTAATGAAAAACTGTTTTTT. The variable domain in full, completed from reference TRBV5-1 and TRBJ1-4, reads KAGVTQTPRYLIKTRGQQVTLSCSPISGHRSVSWYQQTPGQGLQFLFEYFSETQRNKGNFPGRFSGRQFSNSRSEMNVSTLELGDSALYLCASSLGQGNEKLFFGSGTQLSVL.

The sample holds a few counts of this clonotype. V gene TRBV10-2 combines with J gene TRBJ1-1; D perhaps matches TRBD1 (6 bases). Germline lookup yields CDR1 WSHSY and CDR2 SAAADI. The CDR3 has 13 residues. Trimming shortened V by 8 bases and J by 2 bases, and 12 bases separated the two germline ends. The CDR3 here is CASDSTGNTEAFF. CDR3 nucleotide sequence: TGCGCCAGCGATTCGACAGGAAACACTGAAGCTTTCTTT.

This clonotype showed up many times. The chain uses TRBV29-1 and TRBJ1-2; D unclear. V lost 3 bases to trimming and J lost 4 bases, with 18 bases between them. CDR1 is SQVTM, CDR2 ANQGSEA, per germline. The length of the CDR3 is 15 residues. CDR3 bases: TGCAGCGTTGATTATGGGCCGGGCAATGCCTATGGCTACACCTTC. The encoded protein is CSVDYGPGNAYGYTF.

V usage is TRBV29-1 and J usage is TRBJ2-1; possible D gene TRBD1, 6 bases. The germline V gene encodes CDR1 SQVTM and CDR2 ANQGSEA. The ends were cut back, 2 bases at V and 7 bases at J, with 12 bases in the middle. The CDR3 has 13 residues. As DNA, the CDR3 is TGCAGCGTTGAACGGAGCAGGGGAAATGAGCAGTTCTTC. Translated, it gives CSVERSRGNEQFF.

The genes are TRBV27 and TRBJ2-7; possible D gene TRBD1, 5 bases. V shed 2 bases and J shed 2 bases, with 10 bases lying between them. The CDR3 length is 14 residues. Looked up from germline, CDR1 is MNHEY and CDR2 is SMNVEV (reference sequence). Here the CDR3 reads CASSLGHGAYEQYF. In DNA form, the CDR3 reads TGTGCCAGCAGTTTAGGACACGGTGCCTACGAGCAGTACTTC.

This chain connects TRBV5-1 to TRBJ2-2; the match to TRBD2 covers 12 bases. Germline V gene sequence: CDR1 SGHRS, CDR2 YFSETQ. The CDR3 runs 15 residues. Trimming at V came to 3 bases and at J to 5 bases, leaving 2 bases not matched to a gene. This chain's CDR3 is CASSWTSGATGELFF. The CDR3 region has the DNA TGCGCCAGCAGCTGGACTAGCGGGGCAACCGGGGAGCTGTTTTTT.

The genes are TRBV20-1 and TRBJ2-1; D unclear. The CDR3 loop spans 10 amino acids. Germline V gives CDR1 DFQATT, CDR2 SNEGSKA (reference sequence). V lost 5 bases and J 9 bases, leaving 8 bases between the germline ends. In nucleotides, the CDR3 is TGCAGTGCTGAGCTGGGTGAGCAGTTCTTC. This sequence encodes CSAELGEQFF.

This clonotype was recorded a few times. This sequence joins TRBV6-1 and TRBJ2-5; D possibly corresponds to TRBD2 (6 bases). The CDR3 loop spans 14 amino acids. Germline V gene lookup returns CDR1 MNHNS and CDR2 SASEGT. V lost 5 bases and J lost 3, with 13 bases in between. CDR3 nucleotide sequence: TGTGCCAGCAGTCTCTCTAGGAGGGAAGAGACCCAGTACTTC. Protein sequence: CASSLSRREETQYF.